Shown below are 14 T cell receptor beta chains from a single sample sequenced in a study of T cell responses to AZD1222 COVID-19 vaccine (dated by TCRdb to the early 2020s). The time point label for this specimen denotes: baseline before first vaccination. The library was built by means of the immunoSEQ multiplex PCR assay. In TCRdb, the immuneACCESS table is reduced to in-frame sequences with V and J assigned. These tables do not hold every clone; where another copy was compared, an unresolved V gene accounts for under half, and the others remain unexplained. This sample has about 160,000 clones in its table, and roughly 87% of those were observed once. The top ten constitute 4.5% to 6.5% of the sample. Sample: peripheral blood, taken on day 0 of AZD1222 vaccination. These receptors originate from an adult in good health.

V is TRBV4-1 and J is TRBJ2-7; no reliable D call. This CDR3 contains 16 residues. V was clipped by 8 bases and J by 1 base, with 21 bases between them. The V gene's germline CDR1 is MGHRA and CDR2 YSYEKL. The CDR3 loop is CASLNLSLGFSYEQYF. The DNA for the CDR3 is TGCGCCAGCCTAAACCTCTCATTAGGGTTTTCCTACGAGCAGTACTTC.

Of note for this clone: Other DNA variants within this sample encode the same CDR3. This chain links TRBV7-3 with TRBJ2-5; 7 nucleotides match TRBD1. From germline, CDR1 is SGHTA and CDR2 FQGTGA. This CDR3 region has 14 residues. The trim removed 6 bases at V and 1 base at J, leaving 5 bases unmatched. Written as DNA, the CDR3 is TGTGCCAGCAGTCCGACAGGGCTCCAAGAGACCCAGTACTTC. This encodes CASSPTGLQETQYF.

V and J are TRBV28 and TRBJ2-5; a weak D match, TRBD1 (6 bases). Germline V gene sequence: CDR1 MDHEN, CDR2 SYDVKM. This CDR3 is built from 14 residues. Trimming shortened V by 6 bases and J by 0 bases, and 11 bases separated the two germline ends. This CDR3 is CASRSYRDQETQYF. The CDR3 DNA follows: TGTGCCAGCAGATCTTACAGGGACCAAGAGACCCAGTACTTC.

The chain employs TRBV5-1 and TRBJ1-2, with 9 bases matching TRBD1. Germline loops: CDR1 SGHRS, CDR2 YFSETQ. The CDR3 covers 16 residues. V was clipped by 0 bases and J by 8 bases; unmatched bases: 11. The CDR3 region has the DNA TGCGCCAGCAGCTTGGTCGCCGGGACAGGGTATGGAGGCTACACCTTC. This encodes CASSLVAGTGYGGYTF.

The CDR3 spells CASSPGTGYFWEAFF. The CDR3 region has the DNA TGTGCCAGCAGCCCGGGGACAGGGTACTTTTGGGAAGCTTTCTTT. This sequence joins TRBV25-1 and TRBJ1-1, with 9 bases fitting TRBD1. J lost 8 bases, V lost 6 bases, and 13 bases had no gene match. The CDR3 has 15 amino acids. Germline V gene data show CDR1 as MGHDK and CDR2 as SYGVNS.

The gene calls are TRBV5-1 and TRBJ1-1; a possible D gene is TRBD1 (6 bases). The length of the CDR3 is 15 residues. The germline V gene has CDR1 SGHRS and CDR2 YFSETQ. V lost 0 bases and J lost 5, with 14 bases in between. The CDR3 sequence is CASSLVQGSWTEAFF. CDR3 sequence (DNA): TGCGCCAGCAGCTTGGTTCAGGGGTCTTGGACTGAAGCTTTCTTT. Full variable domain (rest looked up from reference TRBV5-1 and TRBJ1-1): KAGVTQTPRYLIKTRGQQVTLSCSPISGHRSVSWYQQTPGQGLQFLFEYFSETQRNKGNFPGRFSGRQFSNSRSEMNVSTLELGDSALYLCASSLVQGSWTEAFFGQGTRLTVV.

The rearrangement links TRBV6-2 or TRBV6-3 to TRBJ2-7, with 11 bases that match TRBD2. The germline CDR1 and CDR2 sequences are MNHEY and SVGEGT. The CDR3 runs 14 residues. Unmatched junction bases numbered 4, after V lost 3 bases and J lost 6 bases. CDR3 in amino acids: CASSYGLAGGEQYF. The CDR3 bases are TGTGCCAGCAGTTATGGGCTAGCGGGAGGCGAGCAGTACTTC.

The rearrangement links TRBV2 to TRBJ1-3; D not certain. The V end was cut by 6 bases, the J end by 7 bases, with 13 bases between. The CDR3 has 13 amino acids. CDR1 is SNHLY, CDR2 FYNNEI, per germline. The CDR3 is CASSGSLGNTIYF. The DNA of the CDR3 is TGTGCCAGCAGCGGAAGTTTAGGGAACACCATATATTTT.

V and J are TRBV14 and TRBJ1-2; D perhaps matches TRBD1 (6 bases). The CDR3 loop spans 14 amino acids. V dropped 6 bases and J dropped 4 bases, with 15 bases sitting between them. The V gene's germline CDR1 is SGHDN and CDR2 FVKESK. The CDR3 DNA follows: TGTGCCAGCAGTCCCGGACAGACCCTCTATGGCTACACCTTC. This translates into CASSPGQTLYGYTF.

The CDR3 region has the DNA TGTGCCAGCAGGGTAGGACAGGGAGGAGGAGAGACCCAGTACTTC. This encodes CASRVGQGGGETQYF. The chain uses TRBV5-4 and TRBJ2-5; 8 nucleotides align to TRBD1. The V gene end was trimmed by 5 bases and the J gene end by 4 bases; junction bases not matched to a gene: 10. CDR1 and CDR2 (germline): SGHNT, YYREEE (reference sequence). The CDR3 consists of 15 residues. Filled out from reference TRBV5-4 and TRBJ2-5, the complete variable domain reads ETGVTQSPTHLIKTRGQQVTLRCSSQSGHNTVSWYQQALGQGPQFIFQYYREEENGRGNFPPRFSGLQFPNYSSELNVNALELDDSALYLCASRVGQGGGETQYFGPGTRLLVL.

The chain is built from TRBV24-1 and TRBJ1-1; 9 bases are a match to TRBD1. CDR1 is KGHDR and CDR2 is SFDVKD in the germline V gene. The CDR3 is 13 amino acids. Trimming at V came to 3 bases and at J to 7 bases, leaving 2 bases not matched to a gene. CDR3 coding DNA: TGTGCCACCAGTGATCGGGACAGGGATGAAGCTTTCTTT. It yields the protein CATSDRDRDEAFF.

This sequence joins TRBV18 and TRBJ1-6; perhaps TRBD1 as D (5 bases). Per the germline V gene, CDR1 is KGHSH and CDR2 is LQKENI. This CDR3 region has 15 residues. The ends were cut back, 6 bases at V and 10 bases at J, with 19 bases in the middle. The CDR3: CASSDLDMSASPLHF. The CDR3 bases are TGTGCCAGCTCCGACCTGGACATGTCAGCCTCACCCCTCCACTTT.

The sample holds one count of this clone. The chain's CDR3 is CASSLSGLNTEAFF. The CDR3, as DNA: TGTGCCAGCAGCTTATCAGGGCTGAACACTGAAGCTTTCTTT. The chain employs TRBV13 and TRBJ1-1; a weak D match, TRBD1 (5 bases). This CDR3 comprises 14 residues. CDR1 and CDR2 from the germline V gene are PRHDT and FYEKMQ (reference sequence). Trimming stripped 2 bases from V and 0 bases from J, with 7 bases between. The whole variable domain, filled in from reference TRBV13 and TRBJ1-1, reads AAGVIQSPRHLIKEKRETATLKCYPIPRHDTVYWYQQGPGQDPQFLISFYEKMQSDKGSIPDRFSAQQFSDYHSELNMSSLELGDSALYFCASSLSGLNTEAFFGQGTRLTVV.

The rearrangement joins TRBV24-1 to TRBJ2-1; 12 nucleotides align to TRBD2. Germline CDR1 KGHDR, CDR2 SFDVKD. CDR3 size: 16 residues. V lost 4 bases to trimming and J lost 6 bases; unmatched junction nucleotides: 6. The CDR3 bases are TGTGCCACCAGTGAGCCCTCTAGCGGGAGGGGCAATGAGCAGTTCTTC. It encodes CATSEPSSGRGNEQFF.